The clone carrying this TCR beta chain has ten or more counts. The antigen is undetermined. TCRdb re-derived calls from the reads in MiXCR, one entry per CDR3 protein. The table lists 700,000 to 950,000 distinct CDR3 sequences, 30% to 35% of them singletons, with approximately 13% in the top ten. With 5 bases removed from V and 4 bases from J, the gap between germline ends came to 21 bases. CDR3 length: 16 amino acids. Per the germline V gene, CDR1 is DFQATT and CDR2 is SNEGSKA (reference sequence). This entry is derived from a study of T cell repertoires in cytomegalovirus infection. Study context: In the study, CMV epitopes included recently identified HLA-C-restricted and well-studied HLA-B-restricted ones. Indications came from public TCR beta signatures; they pointed to CMV infection and to a matching HLA type.

The origin of this receptor is a human donor in good health (CMV status not recorded). Some clones in this sample may be carry-over from other donors' samples. Sequenced material: cultured CD8+ T cells from PBMCs, taken from culture after CMV antigen stimulation. The chain carries TRBV20-1 and TRBJ2-1; no clear D. In DNA, the CDR3 is TGCAGTGCTGCTTACCGGGTCCAACGATTTTACAATGAGCAGTTCTTC. Protein sequence: CSAAYRVQRFYNEQFF.